Each of the 28 T cell receptor beta chains below was sequenced from the same sample in a study of blood T cell repertoires in COVID-19. The method was immunoSEQ multiplex PCR; TCRdb's version includes in-frame clones alone and lacks a portion of them. The sample holds under 300,000 clones, 85% seen once. Sequences were obtained from peripheral blood. These receptors all come from a human donor in a cohort sampled during active COVID-19.

The chain joins TRBV5-1 to TRBJ1-4, with a weak D call TRBD1 (5 bases). The length of the CDR3 is 16 residues. V lost 5 bases to trimming and J lost 6 bases, with 20 bases between them. From germline, CDR1 is SGHRS and CDR2 YFSETQ. Here the CDR3 reads CASSFGWTSGDEKLFF. CDR3 sequence (DNA): TGCGCCAGCAGTTTCGGTTGGACATCTGGCGATGAAAAACTGTTTTTT.

The chain links TRBV7-2 to TRBJ2-7, with D maybe TRBD2 (5 bases). The CDR3 covers 16 residues. Germline lookup yields CDR1 SGHTA and CDR2 FQGNSA. V was clipped by 9 bases and J by 0 bases, with 21 bases between them. CDR3 sequence (DNA): TGTGCCAGGGGTGAGTGGAAGCGGCTTATCTCCTACGAGCAGTACTTC. Residues: CARGEWKRLISYEQYF.

This clone occurred once. The chain couples TRBV30 to TRBJ1-3; a possible D gene is TRBD1 (6 bases). V was clipped by 2 bases and J by 4 bases, with 15 bases between them. This CDR3 has 15 amino acids. Germline assignment: CDR1 GTSNPN and CDR2 SVGIG (reference sequence). In nucleotides, the CDR3 is TGTGCCTGGAGTAAACCGGGACACAAGGGAAACACCATATATTTT. This translates into CAWSKPGHKGNTIYF.

In its sample, this clone was seen once. The chain combines TRBV18 with TRBJ1-4, with 10 nucleotides matching TRBD1. Germline-derived CDR1 and CDR2 are KGHSH and LQKENI. V trimming: 2 bases; J trimming: 0 bases; junction bases outside the gene matches: 3. CDR3 length equals 17 residues. In nucleotides, the CDR3 is TGTGCCAGCTCACCAAGGACAGGGGGAGCAACTAATGAAAAACTGTTTTTT. This gives the protein CASSPRTGGATNEKLFF. The full variable domain, with the rest looked up from reference TRBV18 and TRBJ1-4, is NAGVMQNPRHLVRRRGQEARLRCSPMKGHSHVYWYRQLPEEGLKFMVYLQKENIIDESGMPKERFSAEFPKEGPSILRIQQVVRGDSAAYFCASSPRTGGATNEKLFFGSGTQLSVL.

This clone came up a few times. This chain uses TRBV28 with TRBJ1-2; TRBD1 aligns across 7 bases. CDR1 is MDHEN, CDR2 SYDVKM, per germline. The CDR3 contains 14 residues. Germline trimming cut 4 bases from V and 6 bases from J; bases unmatched to any gene: 8. The CDR3 loop reads CASSSQGEGNGYTF. The CDR3 region has the DNA TGTGCCAGCAGTTCTCAGGGGGAAGGGAATGGCTACACCTTC.

The genes are TRBV7-2 and TRBJ2-1, with D maybe TRBD1 (5 bases). This CDR3 has 15 residues. Germline lookup yields CDR1 SGHTA and CDR2 FQGNSA. Trimming took 3 bases from V and 0 from J, leaving 9 bases between them. The CDR3 loop reads CASSFQGGSYNEQFF. CDR3 bases: TGTGCCAGCAGCTTCCAGGGTGGCTCCTACAATGAGCAGTTCTTC.

This chain uses TRBV28 with TRBJ2-7; 7 positions agree with TRBD1. CDR3 length: 14 amino acids. Germline CDR1 and CDR2: MDHEN and SYDVKM. V was pared by 6 bases and J by 2 bases, with 7 bases of the junction left unmatched. CDR3 loop: CASSSGQLPYEQYF. In DNA form, the CDR3 reads TGTGCCAGCAGCTCGGGACAGCTTCCCTACGAGCAGTACTTC.

The rearrangement joins TRBV24-1 to TRBJ2-3, with 13 bases that match TRBD2. This CDR3 is 16 amino acids long. The V segment lost 3 bases and the J segment 7 bases; nucleotides outside the gene matches: 6. Germline-derived CDR1 and CDR2 are KGHDR and SFDVKD. The CDR3 here is CATSDPGLAGENTQYF. CDR3 sequence (DNA): TGTGCCACCAGTGATCCCGGACTAGCGGGAGAGAATACGCAGTATTTT.

V and J are TRBV28 and TRBJ2-7, with a tentative D call TRBD1 (5 bases). The CDR3 loop spans 11 amino acids. V lost 7 bases and J lost 4, with 8 bases in between. Looked up from germline, CDR1 is MDHEN and CDR2 is SYDVKM. CDR3 loop: CASTNRYEQYF. In DNA, the CDR3 is TGTGCCAGCACCAACAGGTACGAGCAGTACTTC.

The chain carries TRBV30 and TRBJ2-3; no reliable D call. V shed 5 bases and J shed 3 bases, with 6 bases lying between them. The CDR3 covers 11 residues. Germline loops: CDR1 GTSNPN, CDR2 SVGIG (reference sequence). DNA of the CDR3: TGTGCCTGGGGTACAACAGATACGCAGTATTTT. Its protein product is CAWGTTDTQYF.

The V and J genes are TRBV18 and TRBJ1-4; D gene unclear. The V and J ends lost 5 bases and 6 bases respectively, with 10 bases between them. Germline loops: CDR1 KGHSH, CDR2 LQKENI. This CDR3 spans 13 amino acids. The CDR3 region is CASSGGLDEKLFF. CDR3 DNA: TGTGCCAGCTCAGGAGGGTTGGATGAAAAACTGTTTTTT.

The V gene is TRBV5-1, the J gene TRBJ1-1, with D perhaps TRBD1 (5 bases). CDR1 and CDR2 from the germline V gene are SGHRS and YFSETQ. Between the trimmed V and J ends, which lost 4 bases and 7 bases, there was a span of 11 bases. The CDR3 has 12 residues. CDR3 coding DNA: TGCGCCAGCAGCCGGGGGGACGGTGAAGCTTTCTTT. Translating it yields CASSRGDGEAFF.

This chain uses TRBV18 with TRBJ2-3; 9 bases agree with TRBD2. With V trimmed by 3 bases and J by 4 bases, 8 bases remained unmatched. From germline, CDR1 is KGHSH and CDR2 LQKENI. The CDR3 runs 16 residues. CDR3 nucleotide sequence: TGTGCCAGCTCACCGAGAGGAGCGGGGGGTGCAGATACGCAGTATTTT. This translates into CASSPRGAGGADTQYF.

The gene calls are TRBV7-9 and TRBJ1-5; the D gene is possibly TRBD1 (5 bases). Trimming took off 1 base at V and 3 bases at J, with 13 bases between the two ends. This CDR3 has 16 residues. The germline V gene encodes CDR1 SEHNR and CDR2 FQNEAQ (reference sequence). The CDR3 sequence is CASSLGGTAFNQPQHF. In nucleotides, the CDR3 is TGTGCCAGCAGCTTAGGGGGGACTGCTTTCAATCAGCCCCAGCATTTT.

CDR3 region: CASSLLAGGSYEQYF. CDR3 DNA: TGTGCCAGCAGCCTACTAGCGGGAGGCTCCTACGAGCAGTACTTC. The V and J genes are TRBV28 and TRBJ2-7; 12 bases are a match to TRBD2. The junction had 3 bases not matched to a gene; V was cut back by 6 bases and J by 0 bases. Germline assignment: CDR1 MDHEN and CDR2 SYDVKM. The CDR3 covers 15 residues.

This clone was observed at least ten times. This chain links TRBV7-2 with TRBJ2-1; 8 bases line up with TRBD2. The CDR3 spans 15 residues. J was trimmed by 4 bases and V by 4 bases; bases with no gene match: 6. Germline V gene data show CDR1 as SGHTA and CDR2 as FQGNSA. In DNA form, the CDR3 reads TGTGCCAGCAGCTCTACTAGCGGACAATACAATGAGCAGTTCTTC. Its translation is CASSSTSGQYNEQFF. The full variable domain, in which reference TRBV7-2 and TRBJ2-1 provide the parts outside the CDR3, is GAGVSQSPSNKVTEKGKDVELRCDPISGHTALYWYRQSLGQGLEFLIYFQGNSAPDKSGLPSDRFSAERTGGSVSTLTIQRTQQEDSAVYLCASSSTSGQYNEQFFGPGTRLTVL.

The chain employs TRBV18 and TRBJ1-1; no firm D call. The CDR3 is 16 residues long. The V and J ends lost 3 bases and 3 bases respectively, with 17 bases between them. The germline gives CDR1 KGHSH, CDR2 LQKENI. The CDR3 bases are TGTGCCAGCTCACCCCCAAGGAGGTGGGCGGACACTGAAGCTTTCTTT. This codes for CASSPPRRWADTEAFF.

The gene calls are TRBV6-5 and TRBJ1-6; D gene unclear. Germline lookup yields CDR1 MNHEY and CDR2 SVGAGI. Between the trimmed V and J ends, which lost 9 bases and 4 bases, there was a span of 16 bases. The CDR3 covers 15 residues. The CDR3 bases are TGTGCCAGGAGGAGGACGGACCCGTATAATTCACCCCTCCACTTT. It yields the protein CARRRTDPYNSPLHF.

The chain uses TRBV4-3 and TRBJ1-2, with 7 bases lining up with TRBD1. This CDR3 spans 13 amino acids. The V and J ends lost 4 bases and 7 bases, in that order; junction bases with no gene match: 6. Germline V gene lookup returns CDR1 LGHNA and CDR2 YSLEER. CDR3 nucleotide sequence: TGCGCCAGCAGCCGAGGACAGGCTGGTGGCTACACCTTC. It is translated as CASSRGQAGGYTF.

The rearrangement links TRBV25-1 to TRBJ1-1, with 11 bases matching TRBD1. Germline V lookup: CDR1 MGHDK, CDR2 SYGVNS. V lost 2 bases to trimming and J lost 5 bases; unmatched junction nucleotides: 10. The CDR3 has 17 amino acids. The CDR3 spells CASSEGYGTGGLTEAFF. CDR3 DNA: TGTGCCAGCAGTGAAGGTTACGGGACAGGGGGTTTAACTGAAGCTTTCTTT.

The chain has TRBV6-5 and TRBJ2-3, with D perhaps TRBD2 (5 bases). The CDR3 runs 13 residues. Germline V lookup: CDR1 MNHEY, CDR2 SVGAGI. Trimming took 6 bases from V and 1 from J, leaving 8 bases between them. The CDR3 loop reads CASRRAGTDTQYF. The CDR3 DNA is TGTGCCAGCAGGAGGGCCGGCACAGATACGCAGTATTTT.

This sequence joins TRBV18 and TRBJ2-3; 9 positions agree with TRBD1. The CDR3 runs 13 residues. Germline values: CDR1 KGHSH, CDR2 LQKENI. Trimming took 6 bases from V and 4 from J; bases not matched to a gene: 2. CDR3 sequence: CASSTGGADTQYF. DNA of the CDR3: TGTGCCAGCTCGACAGGGGGGGCAGATACGCAGTATTTT.

The chain carries TRBV19 and TRBJ2-2, with D perhaps matching TRBD2 (5 bases). Trimming removed 6 bases at V and 1 base at J, with 9 bases between. Germline V gene lookup returns CDR1 LNHDA and CDR2 SQIVND (reference sequence). The CDR3 has 14 amino acids. The CDR3 here is CASRISENTGELFF. CDR3 sequence (DNA): TGTGCCAGTAGAATTAGCGAGAACACCGGGGAGCTGTTTTTT.

V gene TRBV9 combines with J gene TRBJ2-2, with 7 bases aligning to TRBD1. The CDR3 is made up of 15 amino acids. V trimming: 1 base; J trimming: 7 bases; junction bases outside the gene matches: 7. Germline CDR1 reads SGDLS; CDR2 reads YYNGEE. For the CDR3, the DNA is TGTGCCAGCAGCGTAACGCAGGGGGTTAACGGGGAGCTGTTTTTT. Residues: CASSVTQGVNGELFF.

This chain links TRBV4-3 with TRBJ1-4; D not resolved. The V end was cut by 3 bases, the J end by 0 bases, with 8 bases between. The CDR3 has 15 residues. Germline V gives CDR1 LGHNA, CDR2 YSLEER. CDR3 amino acids: CASSQAQATNEKLFF. The CDR3 bases are TGCGCCAGCAGCCAGGCCCAAGCAACTAATGAAAAACTGTTTTTT.

The chain employs TRBV28 and TRBJ1-1, with D hard to call. Trimming took 10 bases from V and 2 from J, leaving 8 bases between them. The CDR3 spans 11 residues. Germline loops: CDR1 MDHEN, CDR2 SYDVKM. CDR3 residues: CAIRLNTEAFF. CDR3 coding DNA: TGTGCCATCCGACTTAACACTGAAGCTTTCTTT.

The chain employs TRBV5-1 and TRBJ2-7; D is undetermined. V lost 0 bases and J 3 bases, leaving 13 bases between the germline ends. Germline assignment: CDR1 SGHRS and CDR2 YFSETQ. There are 15 residues in the CDR3. Here the CDR3 DNA reads TGCGCCAGCAGCTTGGAAAGCCTCTCGGGCTACGAGCAGTACTTC. Translated, it gives CASSLESLSGYEQYF.

The V call is TRBV7-2, the J call TRBJ2-2; 12 nucleotides agree with TRBD2. Germline loops: CDR1 SGHTA, CDR2 FQGNSA. V lost 3 bases, J lost 8 bases, and 10 bases stayed unmatched. The CDR3 loop spans 17 amino acids. CDR3 in amino acids: CASSFDLTSGRAGELFF. The CDR3 region has the DNA TGTGCCAGCAGCTTTGACTTGACTAGCGGGAGAGCAGGGGAGCTGTTTTTT.